This T cell receptor (beta chain) is from a study of blood T cells in healthy people across ages (dated by TCRdb to 2013 to 2016). Context from the whole study: In model experiments, template switching captured about one uniquely barcoded TCR beta cDNA molecule for every two T cells. Using deep sequencing normalized with unique cDNA molecular identifiers, the study measured how TCR beta repertoire diversity changes with age. Donors were grouped into four age groups: young (average roughly 15 years), middle-aged (roughly 37), aged (approximately 58) and long-lived (just over 80). To avoid experimental bias, donors of different ages were spread randomly across the sequencing lanes. Two additional independent replicas of 1 million unique cDNA reads from the same blood draw were analyzed for two donors (one aged 18 to 29 and one aged 80 or older).

Broad study findings and their caveats: A strong correlation was found between observed TCR beta diversity and the percentage of naive T cells measured by flow cytometry. Compared with the aged group, more naive CD4+ T cells, fewer expanded clones and increased TCR diversity were shown by the long-lived group, suggesting age selection. Observed TCR beta diversity per million T cells fell roughly linearly with age, and a significant reduction was already apparent by age around 40. Since profiling was done on bulk unsorted PBMCs, naive and antigen-experienced compartments could not be conclusively compared. Because donor CMV infection status was unknown, age-related changes in expanded clonotypes were potentially confounded. Estimates of total diversity from one million sequenced T cells were regarded as lower bounds and underestimates.

From the cysteine up to the phenylalanine, the CDR3 has a length of 16 residues. Only CDR3 DNA is held: 48 bases, read in frame from base 1. At the junction V is shortened by 10 bases and J by 6 bases, with 26 bases in between. Systemically healthy Caucasian individuals from Russia, approximately 39 in total and aged about 6 to 100 years, were included as donors. Each donor gave around 9 milliliters of peripheral blood, collected into EDTA-treated Vacutainer tubes. Ficoll-Paque density-gradient centrifugation was used to isolate PBMCs, with at least 6.5 million obtained per sample. Trizol reagent was used to extract total RNA from PBMCs, with at least 6 micrograms per sample. For every donor, an aliquot of PBMCs went through flow cytometry to measure the percentages of naive CD45RAhigh/CD27high T cells. The method behind the library was 5' RACE. Sequenced on an Illumina HiSeq 2500. A second PCR of about 7 to 12 cycles was run with a J-beta primer mix and a sample-barcoded 5' primer. Each TCR beta cDNA molecule received a unique molecular identifier from a template-switch 5' adaptor carrying 12 random nucleotides. Each sample yielded at least 3 million CDR3-containing paired-end reads. First-strand cDNA synthesis was performed from all RNA using the Mint cDNA synthesis kit, with priming by a TRBC-specific oligonucleotide. Following uracil-DNA glycosylase treatment, a first 18-cycle PCR with universal primers M1SS and BC2_uni_R was performed on all cDNA. Regarding the original processing steps: For normalization, 1 million high-quality reads, each with a distinct molecular identifier, were randomly selected from each sample. Instead of being binned into consensus sequences, reads with shared molecular identifiers were discarded. MiTCR, run with a Q25 quality threshold and the strictest error-elimination algorithm, handled CDR3 identification, clonotype clustering and error correction. A nonparametric unseen species model using Euler transformation provided a lower-bound estimate of total TCR beta diversity. TCRdb reanalyzed the raw reads on its own, using fastp at Q25 for trimming and MiXCR for clone calling, and kept in-frame beta chains. Rows with one shared CDR3 protein collapse into an entry with the most common genes and DNA. The V and J calls here are based on TCRdb, not the publication. The table for this sample lists around 1,100,000 distinct CDR3 sequences; about two fifths of them were counted only once. Jointly, the top ten make up around 13% of the sample.

As to this clonotype: Its antigen has not been determined. No base-level quality is on record; no much larger clone is a single base apart.

This chain joins TRBV12-3 or TRBV12-4 to TRBJ2-3; the D element could tentatively be TRBD1 or TRBD2, as 6 bases agree for each. Sequencing was carried out using blood. The clonotype comes from a man between 18 and 29 years old in good health. The DNA sequence is given as TGTGCCACCAAGGCCCCCCGCTGGGGGGCATCGGATACGCAGTATTTT. This sequence encodes CATKAPRWGASDTQYF.